Each of the 11 T cell receptor beta chains below was sequenced from the same sample in a study of beta chain features in type 1 diabetes. Every bit of the isolated RNA underwent reverse transcription, so sequencing read expressed TCRB transcripts. Produced via immunoSEQ multiplex PCR; TCRdb's table is partial and in-frame only. The data show around 140,000 clones, 9.7% seen once. Sequencing was carried out using central memory CD4+ T cells from blood. These receptors were obtained from a woman between 35 and 50 years old in good health.

CDR3 loop: CASSEHGLGQTGTEAFF. For the CDR3, the DNA is TGTGCCAGCAGTGAACATGGTTTAGGACAGACCGGCACTGAAGCTTTCTTT. The V call is TRBV25-1, the J call TRBJ1-1, with D perhaps TRBD1 (6 bases). CDR1 is MGHDK and CDR2 is SYGVNS in the germline V gene. The CDR3 is 17 residues long. Trimming took off 2 bases at V and 4 bases at J, with 20 bases between the two ends. The entire variable domain, with the rest obtained from reference TRBV25-1 and TRBJ1-1, is as follows: EADIYQTPRYLVIGTGKKITLECSQTMGHDKMYWYQQDPGMELHLIHYSYGVNSTEKGDLSSESTVSRIRTEHFPLTLESARPSHTSQYLCASSEHGLGQTGTEAFFGQGTRLTVV.

This clone occurred a few times. The genes are TRBV25-1 and TRBJ2-7; 7 nucleotides line up with TRBD1. The CDR3 consists of 13 residues. Unmatched junction bases numbered 9, after V lost 8 bases and J lost 5 bases. Germline lookup yields CDR1 MGHDK and CDR2 SYGVNS. As DNA, the CDR3 is TGTGCCAGCGTTGAGACAGGGTACCACGAGCAGTACTTC. Encoded protein: CASVETGYHEQYF.

The rearrangement uses TRBV14 and TRBJ2-5; 9 nucleotides align to TRBD1. The J call may be mistaken, given a closer DNA end match to TRBJ2-7. In germline, CDR1 is SGHDN, CDR2 FVKESK. The CDR3 length is 15 residues. CDR3 residues: CASSQVGQGRSEQYF. The CDR3 bases are TGTGCCAGCAGCCAAGTCGGACAGGGGAGGTCCGAGCAGTACTTC.

The rearrangement links TRBV4-2 to TRBJ2-3; 16 nucleotides match TRBD2. The CDR3 sequence is 20 residues long. CDR1 is LGHNA and CDR2 is YNFKEQ in the germline V gene. Trimming at V came to 3 bases and at J to 1 base, leaving 10 bases not matched to a gene. CDR3: CASSQLPGLAGGRGTDTQYF. The CDR3 DNA reads TGTGCCAGCAGCCAGCTCCCGGGACTAGCGGGGGGGCGGGGCACAGATACGCAGTATTTT.

The table lists this clone with a few counts. The V gene is TRBV7-2, the J gene TRBJ1-2; D possibly corresponds to TRBD1 (6 bases). Germline CDR1 SGHTA, CDR2 FQGNSA. The V gene lost 0 bases and the J gene lost 4 bases, with 15 bases spanning the gap. The CDR3 runs to 16 residues. The CDR3 sequence: CASSLASGGASYGYTF. The DNA for the CDR3 is TGTGCCAGCAGCTTAGCGTCGGGGGGCGCGAGCTATGGCTACACCTTC. The variable domain in full, completed from reference TRBV7-2 and TRBJ1-2, reads GAGVSQSPSNKVTEKGKDVELRCDPISGHTALYWYRQSLGQGLEFLIYFQGNSAPDKSGLPSDRFSAERTGGSVSTLTIQRTQQEDSAVYLCASSLASGGASYGYTFGSGTRLTVV.

This clone has ten or more counts. The genes are TRBV18 and TRBJ2-7, with 7 bases fitting TRBD2. Germline loops: CDR1 KGHSH, CDR2 LQKENI. With 0 bases clipped from V and 5 bases from J, the junction kept 1 base outside the gene matches. This CDR3 contains 13 residues. CDR3 sequence (DNA): TGTGCCAGCTCACCACCGGGAGGGAACGAGCAGTACTTC. It translates to CASSPPGGNEQYF.

This chain joins TRBV7-2 and TRBJ2-1, with D uncertain. The V gene's germline CDR1 is SGHTA and CDR2 FQGNSA. Trimming shortened V by 0 bases and J by 3 bases, and 9 bases separated the two germline ends. The CDR3 has 15 amino acids. The CDR3 reads CASSLAVGSYNEQFF. CDR3 bases: TGTGCCAGCAGCTTAGCTGTGGGCAGCTACAATGAGCAGTTCTTC.

This clone was seen more than once but under ten times. V is TRBV5-1 and J is TRBJ1-3, with D tentatively TRBD1 (6 bases). Trimming took 3 bases from V and 0 from J, leaving 16 bases between them. The CDR3 totals 17 residues. CDR1 is SGHRS and CDR2 is YFSETQ in the germline V gene. The CDR3 region is CASSSVRGGLSGNTIYF. CDR3 coding DNA: TGCGCCAGCAGCTCCGTTAGGGGGGGTCTCTCTGGAAACACCATATATTTT.

This clone was seen more than once but under ten times. The V call is TRBV27, the J call TRBJ2-7, with D maybe TRBD1 (6 bases). Germline CDR1 is MNHEY and CDR2 is SMNVEV (reference sequence). This CDR3 region has 13 residues. Between the trimmed V and J ends, which lost 5 bases and 3 bases, there was a span of 11 bases. The CDR3 here is CASSLRGYYEQYF. The CDR3 DNA reads as TGTGCCAGCAGTCTCAGGGGCTACTACGAGCAGTACTTC.

The chain is built from TRBV10-1 and TRBJ2-5, with TRBD2 matching over 12 bases. The V segment lost 5 bases and the J segment 4 bases; nucleotides outside the gene matches: 5. This CDR3 comprises 15 residues. CDR1 is WNHNN and CDR2 is SYGVQD in the germline V gene (reference sequence). CDR3 in DNA: TGCGCCAGCAGTTCAGGACTAGCGGGGAGAGAGACCCAGTACTTC. It yields the protein CASSSGLAGRETQYF.

This clone was counted a few times. The chain combines TRBV7-2 with TRBJ2-5; TRBD2 aligns across 7 bases. The CDR3 totals 15 residues. V was clipped by 5 bases and J by 4 bases; unmatched bases: 10. The germline V gene encodes CDR1 SGHTA and CDR2 FQGNSA. The CDR3 protein is CASSLGAGVGETQYF. CDR3 bases: TGTGCCAGCAGCCTCGGCGCGGGGGTAGGAGAGACCCAGTACTTC.